A selection of T cell receptor beta chains follows, all from one sample in a study of blood T cell repertoires in COVID-19. Only in-frame clones appear in the TCRdb table, and some are missing; sequencing was by immunoSEQ multiplex PCR. The sample lists roughly 63,000 clones, 75% to 90% occurring once. The sample was peripheral blood. Source of these receptors: a middle-aged man with active COVID-19. CDR3s leave out the opening cysteine and the closing phenylalanine or tryptophan.

>TRBV30
AWSNSRAGINIQY
>TRBV11-2
ASSTGTKETQY
>TRBV5-4
ASSLGRDSYEQY
>TRBV4-3
ASSQERVTGKIPGELF
>TRBV2
ASNGGDSYEQY
>TRBV2
ASSEAGLDLYGYT
>TRBV6-2/TRBV6-3
ASSTTGSSNQPQH
>TRBV6-6
ASSYYGGPSRDTQY
>TRBV20-1
SASPSSGSAGNEQF
>TRBV5-1
ASSLGGGGSYEQY
>TRBV9
ASRDAQGADTEAF
>TRBV5-4
ASSADRVNSYNSPLH
>TRBV7-9
ASSLEGQGSNTQY
>TRBV18
ASSSSHAGNQPQH
>TRBV7-7
ASSPERADVVSGNTIY
>TRBV3-1/TRBV3-2
ASSPGAGGDKQF
>TRBV6-5
ASSLGQLLAKNIQY
>TRBV7-8
ASSLGARPGQGLSGYT
>TRBV19
ASSGQGDSPLH
>TRBV10-3
AISETGTGNSPLH
>TRBV2
ASTRGGFTDTQY
>TRBV3-1/TRBV3-2
ASSLRRGSEAF
>TRBV6-2/TRBV6-3
ASSYKLVNEQF
>TRBV7-8
ASSPGATAGNTIY
>TRBV6-5
ASSYSGAGVTPLH
>TRBV4-2
ASSQALILGQDEQY
>TRBV6-5
ASRGQGAGNEQF
>TRBV20-1
SASDGAGYT
>TRBV5-4
ASSFSEGHGEAF
>TRBV4-1
ASSQQYRDNQPQH
>TRBV13
ASSYRAEIGELF
>TRBV25-1
ASSVARTGTQETQY
>TRBV4-1
ASSQGQGAYEQY
>TRBV7-2
ASSHQGGSEQF
>TRBV30
AWSAPGVETQY
>TRBV5-6
ASSFAYEETQY
>TRBV5-1
ASSLKGLASYEQY
>TRBV5-6
ASSLTRLITYEQY
>TRBV6-1
ASSATDTQY
>TRBV9
ASSGGGVSTDTQY
>TRBV5-4
ASILTTGQGAGELF
>TRBV2
ASSEDPGLNYGYT
>TRBV5-1
ASSRDRLDEQY
>TRBV9
ASSDGDRVYGYT
>TRBV27
ASSPVAVLNEQF
>TRBV2
ASSQEQGAGELF
>TRBV7-9
ASSLAGRAGSSYEQY
>TRBV2
ASSGLAGVSGELF
>TRBV4-3
ASSQGGGGTNYGYT
>TRBV19
ASSGADYFNQPQH
>TRBV7-2
ASSLVASGGARYEQY
>TRBV3-1/TRBV3-2
ASSPRDPGGYGYT